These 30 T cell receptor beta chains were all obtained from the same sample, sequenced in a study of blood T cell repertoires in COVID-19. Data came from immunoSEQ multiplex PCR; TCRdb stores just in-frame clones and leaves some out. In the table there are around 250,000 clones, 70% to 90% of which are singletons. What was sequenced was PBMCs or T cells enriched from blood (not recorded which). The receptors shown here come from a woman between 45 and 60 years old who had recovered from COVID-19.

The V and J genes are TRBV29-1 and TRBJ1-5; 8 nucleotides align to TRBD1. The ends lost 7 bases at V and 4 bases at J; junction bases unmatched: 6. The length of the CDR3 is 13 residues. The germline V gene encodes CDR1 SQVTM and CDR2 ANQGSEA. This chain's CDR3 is CSATTGGNQPQHF. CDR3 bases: TGCAGCGCCACTACAGGGGGGAATCAGCCCCAGCATTTT.

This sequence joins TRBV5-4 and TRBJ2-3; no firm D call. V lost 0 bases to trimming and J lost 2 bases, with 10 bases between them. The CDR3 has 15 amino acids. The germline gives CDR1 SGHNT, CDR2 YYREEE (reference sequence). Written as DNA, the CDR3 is TGTGCCAGCAGCTTGGTCCTTGGAGCCACAGATACGCAGTATTTT. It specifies CASSLVLGATDTQYF.

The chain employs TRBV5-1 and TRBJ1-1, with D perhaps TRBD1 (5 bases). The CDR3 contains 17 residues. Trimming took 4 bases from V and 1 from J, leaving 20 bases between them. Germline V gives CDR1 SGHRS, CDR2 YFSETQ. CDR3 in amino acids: CASSRRGSLNQNTEAFF. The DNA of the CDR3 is TGCGCCAGCAGCCGACGGGGGTCCCTAAACCAGAACACTGAAGCTTTCTTT.

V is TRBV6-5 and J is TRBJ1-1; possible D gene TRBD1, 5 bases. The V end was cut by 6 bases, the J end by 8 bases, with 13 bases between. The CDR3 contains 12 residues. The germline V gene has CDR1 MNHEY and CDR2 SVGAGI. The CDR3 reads CASSQYRTEAFF. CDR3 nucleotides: TGTGCCAGCAGCCAATACAGGACCGAAGCTTTCTTT.

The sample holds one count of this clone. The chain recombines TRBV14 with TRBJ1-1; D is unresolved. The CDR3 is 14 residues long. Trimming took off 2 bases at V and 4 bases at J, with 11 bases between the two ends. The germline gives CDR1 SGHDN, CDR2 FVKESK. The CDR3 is CASSQYGEVTEAFF. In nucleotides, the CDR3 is TGTGCCAGCAGCCAATACGGGGAGGTCACTGAAGCTTTCTTT.

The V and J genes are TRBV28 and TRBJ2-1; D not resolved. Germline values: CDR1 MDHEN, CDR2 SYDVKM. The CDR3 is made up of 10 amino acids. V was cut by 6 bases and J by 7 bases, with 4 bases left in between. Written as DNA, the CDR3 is TGTGCCAGCAGCAGAAATGAGCAGTTCTTC. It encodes CASSRNEQFF.

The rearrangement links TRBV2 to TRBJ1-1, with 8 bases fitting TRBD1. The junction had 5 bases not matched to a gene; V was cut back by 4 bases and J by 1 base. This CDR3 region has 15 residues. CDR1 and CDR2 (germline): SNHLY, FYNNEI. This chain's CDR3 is CASSVRGRWNTEAFF. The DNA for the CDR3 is TGTGCCAGCAGTGTCAGGGGGCGATGGAACACTGAAGCTTTCTTT.

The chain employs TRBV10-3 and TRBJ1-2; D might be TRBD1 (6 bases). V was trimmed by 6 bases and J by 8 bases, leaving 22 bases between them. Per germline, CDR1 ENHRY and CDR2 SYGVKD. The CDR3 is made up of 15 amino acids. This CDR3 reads CAIRPAGTLQVGYTF. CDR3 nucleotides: TGTGCCATCAGGCCCGCCGGGACACTACAGGTGGGCTACACCTTC.

The CDR3 is CASKTANTGELFF. The CDR3 bases are TGTGCCAGCAAGACAGCGAACACCGGGGAGCTGTTTTTT. The V gene is TRBV5-4, the J gene TRBJ2-2; the D gene is possibly TRBD1 (5 bases). The CDR3 length is 13 residues. Trimming took 6 bases from V and 0 from J, leaving 6 bases between them. Germline CDR1 is SGHNT and CDR2 is YYREEE (reference sequence).

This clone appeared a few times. In nucleotides, the CDR3 is TGCGCCAGCAGCCACGGGACAGGGAGAAAGGGCTCTGGAAACACCATATATTTT. Its translation is CASSHGTGRKGSGNTIYF. The rearrangement links TRBV4-1 to TRBJ1-3; 9 bases fit TRBD1. Germline assignment: CDR1 MGHRA and CDR2 YSYEKL. Unmatched junction bases numbered 9, after V lost 3 bases and J lost 0 bases. This CDR3 comprises 18 residues.

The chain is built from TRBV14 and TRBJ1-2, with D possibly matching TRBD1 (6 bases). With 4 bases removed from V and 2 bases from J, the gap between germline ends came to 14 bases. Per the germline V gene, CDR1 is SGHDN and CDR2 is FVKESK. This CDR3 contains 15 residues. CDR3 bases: TGTGCCAGCAGCCCAATACAGGGTTGGAACTATGGCTACACCTTC. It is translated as CASSPIQGWNYGYTF. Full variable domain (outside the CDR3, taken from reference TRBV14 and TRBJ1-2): EAGVTQFPSHSVIEKGQTVTLRCDPISGHDNLYWYRRVMGKEIKFLLHFVKESKQDESGMPNNRFLAERTGGTYSTLKVQPAELEDSGVYFCASSPIQGWNYGYTFGSGTRLTVV.

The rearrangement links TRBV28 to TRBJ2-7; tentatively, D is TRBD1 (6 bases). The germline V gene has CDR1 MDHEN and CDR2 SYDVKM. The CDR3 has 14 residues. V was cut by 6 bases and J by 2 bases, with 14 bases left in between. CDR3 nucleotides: TGTGCCAGCAGGCTTTATCGGACAGCCTACGAGCAGTACTTC. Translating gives CASRLYRTAYEQYF.

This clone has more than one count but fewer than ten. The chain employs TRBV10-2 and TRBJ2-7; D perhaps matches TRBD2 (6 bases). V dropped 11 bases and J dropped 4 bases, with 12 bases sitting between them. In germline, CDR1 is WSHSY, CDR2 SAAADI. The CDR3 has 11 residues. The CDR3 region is CAGGTGYEQYF. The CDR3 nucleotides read TGCGCCGGCGGGACGGGTTACGAGCAGTACTTC.

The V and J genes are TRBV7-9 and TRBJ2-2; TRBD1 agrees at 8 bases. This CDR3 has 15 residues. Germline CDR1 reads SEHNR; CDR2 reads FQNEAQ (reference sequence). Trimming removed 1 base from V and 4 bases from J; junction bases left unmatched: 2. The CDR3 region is CASSLGTGITGELFF. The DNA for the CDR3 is TGTGCCAGCAGCTTAGGGACAGGGATCACCGGGGAGCTGTTTTTT.

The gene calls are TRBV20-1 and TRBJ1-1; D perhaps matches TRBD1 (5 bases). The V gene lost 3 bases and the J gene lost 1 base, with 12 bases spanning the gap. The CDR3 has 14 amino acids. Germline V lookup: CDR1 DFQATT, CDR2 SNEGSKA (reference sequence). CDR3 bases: TGCAGTGCTAGTAGGGGTACTACGAACACTGAAGCTTTCTTT. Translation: CSASRGTTNTEAFF.

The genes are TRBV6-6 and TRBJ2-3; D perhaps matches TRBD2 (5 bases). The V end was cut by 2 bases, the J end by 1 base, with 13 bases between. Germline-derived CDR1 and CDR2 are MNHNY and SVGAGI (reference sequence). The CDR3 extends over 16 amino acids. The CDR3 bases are TGTGCCAGCAGTTACGTCGAACCGAGGGGCACAGATACGCAGTATTTT. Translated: CASSYVEPRGTDTQYF.

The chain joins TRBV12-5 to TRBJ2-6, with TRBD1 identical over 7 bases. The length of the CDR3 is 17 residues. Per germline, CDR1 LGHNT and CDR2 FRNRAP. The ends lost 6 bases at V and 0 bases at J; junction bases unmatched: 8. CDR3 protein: CASGSGTDNSGANVLTF. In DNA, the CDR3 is TGTGCTAGTGGCTCCGGGACAGACAACTCTGGGGCCAACGTCCTGACTTTC.

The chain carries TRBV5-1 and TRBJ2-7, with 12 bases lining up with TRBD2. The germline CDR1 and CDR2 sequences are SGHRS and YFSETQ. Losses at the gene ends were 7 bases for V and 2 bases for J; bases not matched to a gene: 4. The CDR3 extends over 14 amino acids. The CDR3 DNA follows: TGCGCCAGCTCCAGGACTAGCGGGGCCTACGAGCAGTACTTC. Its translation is CASSRTSGAYEQYF. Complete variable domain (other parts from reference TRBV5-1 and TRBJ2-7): KAGVTQTPRYLIKTRGQQVTLSCSPISGHRSVSWYQQTPGQGLQFLFEYFSETQRNKGNFPGRFSGRQFSNSRSEMNVSTLELGDSALYLCASSRTSGAYEQYFGPGTRLTVT.

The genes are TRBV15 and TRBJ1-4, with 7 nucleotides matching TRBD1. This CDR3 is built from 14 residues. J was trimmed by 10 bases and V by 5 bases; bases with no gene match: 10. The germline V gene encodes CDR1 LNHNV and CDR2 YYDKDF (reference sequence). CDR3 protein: CATSERSGQRKLFF. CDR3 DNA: TGTGCCACCAGCGAGCGCTCGGGACAGCGAAAACTGTTTTTT.

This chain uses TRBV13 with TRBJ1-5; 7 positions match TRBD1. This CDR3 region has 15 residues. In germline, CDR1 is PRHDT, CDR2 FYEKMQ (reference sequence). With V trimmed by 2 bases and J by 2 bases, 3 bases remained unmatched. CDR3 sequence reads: CASSLTGTGNQPQHF. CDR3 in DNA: TGTGCCAGCAGCTTAACCGGGACAGGCAATCAGCCCCAGCATTTT.

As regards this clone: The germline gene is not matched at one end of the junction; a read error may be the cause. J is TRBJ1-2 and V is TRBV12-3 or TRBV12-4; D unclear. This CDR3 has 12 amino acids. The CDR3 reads CASSFSIALFAF. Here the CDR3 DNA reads TGTGCCAGCAGTTTCAGTATAGCCCTTTTCGCCTTC.

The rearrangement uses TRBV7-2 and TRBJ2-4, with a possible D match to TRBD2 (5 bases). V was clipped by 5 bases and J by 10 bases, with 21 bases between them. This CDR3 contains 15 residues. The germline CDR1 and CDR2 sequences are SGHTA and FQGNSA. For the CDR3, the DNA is TGTGCCAGCAGCGCCGGACTTGGGAAAGGACTTATTCAGTACTTC. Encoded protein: CASSAGLGKGLIQYF.

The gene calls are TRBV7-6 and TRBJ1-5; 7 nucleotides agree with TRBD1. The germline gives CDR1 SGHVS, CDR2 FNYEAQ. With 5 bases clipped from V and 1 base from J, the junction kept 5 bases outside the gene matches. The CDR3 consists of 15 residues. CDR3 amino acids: CASSREQGSNQPQHF. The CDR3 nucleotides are TGTGCCAGCAGCCGAGAACAGGGGAGCAATCAGCCCCAGCATTTT.

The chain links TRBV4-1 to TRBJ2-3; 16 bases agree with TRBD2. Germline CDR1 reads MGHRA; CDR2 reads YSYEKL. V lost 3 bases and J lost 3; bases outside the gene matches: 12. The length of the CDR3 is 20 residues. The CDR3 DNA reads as TGCGCCAGCAGCCACTTTCCCGGGACTAGCGGGAGGGGGGTTACAGATACGCAGTATTTT. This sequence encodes CASSHFPGTSGRGVTDTQYF.

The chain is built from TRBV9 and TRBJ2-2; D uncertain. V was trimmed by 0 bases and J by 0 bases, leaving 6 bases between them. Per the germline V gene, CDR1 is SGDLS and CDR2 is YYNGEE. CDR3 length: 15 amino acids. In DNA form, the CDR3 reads TGTGCCAGCAGCGTAGACTTCCCGAACACCGGGGAGCTGTTTTTT. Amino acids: CASSVDFPNTGELFF.

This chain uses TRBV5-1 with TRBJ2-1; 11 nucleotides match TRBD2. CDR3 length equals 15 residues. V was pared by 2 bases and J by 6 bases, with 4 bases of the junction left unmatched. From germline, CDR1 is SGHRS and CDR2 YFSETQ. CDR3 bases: TGCGCCAGCAGCTTTTTAGCGGGAGGGCCCAATGAGCAGTTCTTC. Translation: CASSFLAGGPNEQFF.

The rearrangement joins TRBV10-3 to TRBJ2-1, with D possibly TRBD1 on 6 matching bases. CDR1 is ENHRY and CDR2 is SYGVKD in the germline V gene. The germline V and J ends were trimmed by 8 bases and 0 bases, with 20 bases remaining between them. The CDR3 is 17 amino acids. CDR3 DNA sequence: TGTGCCATCCGGGACACTCCTTCCCTTAGCTCCTACAATGAGCAGTTCTTC. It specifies CAIRDTPSLSSYNEQFF.

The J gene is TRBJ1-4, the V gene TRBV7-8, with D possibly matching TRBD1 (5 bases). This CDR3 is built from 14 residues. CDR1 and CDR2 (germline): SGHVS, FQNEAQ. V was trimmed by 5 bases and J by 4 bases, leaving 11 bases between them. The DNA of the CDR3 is TGTGCCAGCAGCACAGGAAGGGGTAATGAAAAACTGTTTTTT. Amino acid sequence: CASSTGRGNEKLFF. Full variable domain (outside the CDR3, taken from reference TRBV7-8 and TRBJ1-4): GAGVSQSPRYKVAKRGQDVALRCDPISGHVSLFWYQQALGQGPEFLTYFQNEAQLDKSGLPSDRFFAERPEGSVSTLKIQRTQQEDSAVYLCASSTGRGNEKLFFGSGTQLSVL.

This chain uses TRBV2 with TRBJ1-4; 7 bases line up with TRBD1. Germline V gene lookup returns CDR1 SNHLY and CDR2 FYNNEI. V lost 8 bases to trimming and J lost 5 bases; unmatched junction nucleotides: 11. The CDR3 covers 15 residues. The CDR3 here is CASGGRGQPNEKLFF. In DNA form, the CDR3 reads TGTGCCAGCGGGGGTCGGGGACAGCCGAATGAAAAACTGTTTTTT.

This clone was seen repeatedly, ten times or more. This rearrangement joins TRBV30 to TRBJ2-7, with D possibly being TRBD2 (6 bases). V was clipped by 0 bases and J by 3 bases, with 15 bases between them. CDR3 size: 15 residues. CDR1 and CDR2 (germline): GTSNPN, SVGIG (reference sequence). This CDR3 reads CAWSVGVGGFYEQYF. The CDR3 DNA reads TGTGCCTGGAGTGTGGGAGTGGGGGGTTTCTACGAGCAGTACTTC. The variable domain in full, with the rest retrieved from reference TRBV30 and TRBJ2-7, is SQTIHQWPATLVQPVGSPLSLECTVEGTSNPNLYWYRQAAGRGLQLLFYSVGIGQISSEVPQNLSASRPQDRQFILSSKKLLLSDSGFYLCAWSVGVGGFYEQYFGPGTRLTVT.